The text below deals with one T cell receptor (beta chain). This clone's antigen is unknown. There are no base qualities to consult, and no much larger clone falls within one base. This sample was taken from a study of cytomegalovirus exposure and HLA in healthy donors listed by TCRdb under 2017. Looking at the study overall: An earlier analysis of approximately 600 of the donors reported roughly 300 Gb of sequence data and around 120 million unique TCR beta sequences from 150 million to 200 million T cells. Approximately 310 gigabases of sequencing data and roughly 80 million unique TCR sequences made up an early release that covered under 750 HLA-typed donors. Of the 350 to 400 genotyped donors, over 65% fell in the genetic ancestry cluster associated with self-reported Caucasian donors. The aim of the study was to test whether cataloging public T cell receptors could identify signatures of past pathogen exposure. Using immunosequencing, the study profiled T cell repertoires from some 670 subjects and related those repertoires to cytomegalovirus serostatus. Besides the first cohort of roughly 660 subjects, a separate validation cohort made up of 90 to 150 different subjects was used. To predict cytomegalovirus infection status, the study brought together high-throughput TCR immunosequencing, statistical association of individual TCRs with disease status, and machine learning. In a later analysis, previously published TCR beta repertoires from more than 500 donors were re-analyzed and high-resolution HLA genotyping was added so that TCR occurrence patterns could be studied. Rather than using new phenotypic data, the later analysis identified candidate immune exposures from TCR beta sequences and from how often those sequences occurred across donors. In an earlier analysis of 587 of the donors, high-throughput TCR beta sequencing was used to judge whether each TCR beta V gene segment behaved as functional or pseudogenic. Donor age, sex, ethnicity and CMV serostatus were collected together with the repertoire data. A later genetic analysis used genome-wide SNP genotypes for about three fifths of the 666 donors, treating that subset as a discovery cohort. Every repertoire in the discovery cohort had been generated on one and the same sequencing platform. HLA typing included class I and class II loci at four-digit resolution. The number of typed donors differed by locus: 629-630 for A, B, C, DRB1 and DQB1; about 520 for DQA1; roughly 600 for DPA1; and some 430 for DPB1. Because of strong linkage in the cohort, roughly five DR-DQ haplotypes were treated as single units for association and clustering. On average, roughly 240,000 unique TCR beta nucleotide sequences were sequenced per donor among some 430 genotyped donors of the cohort, with approximately 18% of those sequences being non-productive. Study-wide conclusions, independent of this receptor: In a later analysis, TCR association rates were found to vary across HLA loci, with the most associated TCRs seen for DRB1 alleles and the fewest for HLA-C alleles. The 87-base-pair reads could not distinguish some IMGT-functional V segments, including TRBV6-2 and TRBV6-3, so those segments were excluded. Broadly in line with IMGT annotations, most TCR beta V segments showed up in productive rearrangements about 87% or about 30% of the time in an earlier analysis of some 590 of the donors. In the study, approximately 160 TCR beta chains were listed as associated with cytomegalovirus. A later genetic analysis reported fewer N-insertions in productive TCRs among donors in an Asian-associated ancestry cluster than the roughly 670-donor mean. In a later analysis, HLA-associated TCR beta chains showed more clonal expansion and lower generation probabilities than non-associated chains that were equally common. HLA typing was unavailable for some donors at each locus, so association tests used only the typed subset. A cluster of highly shared sequence variants was judged likely to be a technical artifact of the sequencing pipeline. Most TCR sequences were seen in very few donors, while some public TCRs were found in many individuals. V-gene and J-gene trimming of TCR beta chains was associated with a missense DCLRE1C variant in a later genetic analysis, and the association was replicated in an independent cohort. It was suggested by the authors that the approach could potentially be generalized to other disease states and immunological phenotypes. A further reported finding was that TCR beta sequences accurately predicted the HLA-A and HLA-B alleles for most subjects in the first cohort. A few of the identified cytomegalovirus-associated TCR beta chains were confirmed in vitro to be specific for cytomegalovirus antigens. A later analysis found that most CMV-associated TCR beta chains appeared HLA-restricted, with HLA associations seemingly driven largely by CMV exposure. Roughly uniform sequencing depth across donors was assumed in presence/absence analyses, although this assumption may not hold. Linkage disequilibrium might explain the correlated functional status among segregating V segments, but an unknown experimental factor could not be ruled out. In a later analysis, several top co-occurrence clusters were reported to appear linked to parvovirus B19, influenza, CMV and Epstein-Barr virus. Specific HLA alleles were associated with 15,000 to 20,000 TCR beta sequences at a false discovery rate of 0.05 in a later analysis. Because counts were too low, 15 to 20 rarely observed V segments, including chromosome 9 orphons, were excluded from the earlier analysis of some 590 of the donors. Assigning TCR associations to individual alleles was difficult when HLA alleles, especially DR and DQ, strongly co-occurred. In both the original and validation cohorts, the classifier was reported to diagnose cytomegalovirus status with high specificity and sensitivity. Immune exposure information for the cohort was limited to CMV serostatus. This cohort had only TCR beta chains sequenced, and the lack of alpha or paired-chain data limited which features could be detected.

Receptor libraries were prepared by the immunoSEQ multiplex PCR assay. The multiplex PCR relied on a mix of 60 forward primers for TCR Vbeta segments and 13 reverse primers for TCR Jbeta segments. A multiplex PCR assay on genomic DNA amplified the CDR3 region of rearranged TCR beta genes. The amplified TCR beta libraries were sequenced on the Illumina HiSeq System as 87-base-pair reads. As for how the authors treated the data: A later analysis tallied tens of millions of unique TCR beta chains across the 550 to 850 repertoires, and around 10 million of those chains were shared by two or more donors. To remove PCR and sequencing errors, raw reads were error-corrected and collapsed into unique sequences using a nearest-neighbor algorithm that merged closely related sequences. CDR3 sequences were aligned to IMGT reference sequences to assign V, D and J gene segments. For a sequence to be retained, a match of at least six nucleotides was required to both a V gene segment and a J gene segment. A rearrangement counted as productive if the CDR3 had no stop codons and remained in frame with V and J, and every other rearrangement counted as non-productive. CDR3 was defined according to IMGT convention as the region running from the second conserved V-encoded cysteine to the conserved J-encoded phenylalanine. In an earlier analysis of more than 550 of the donors, sequences lacking an unambiguous match to a single V gene segment were excluded. An earlier analysis of a few hundred of the donors classified V segments as functional when productive rearrangements were above 56.7% and as segregating when the standard deviation between donors was above 5%. To diagnose cytomegalovirus status from the catalog of TCR beta chain sequences, a statistical classification framework was built. V and J gene assignment, in a later analysis, came from comparing TCR nucleotide sequences with IMGT/GENE-DB human TR gene sequences. In a later analysis, CDR3 sequences and most-parsimonious VDJ recombination scenarios were assigned using the TCRdist pipeline. In a later analysis, each TCR beta chain was defined by its CDR3 amino acid sequence together with its V-gene family, and reads without a unique V-gene family were excluded. As a way to deal with suspected cross-contamination and a sequencing artifact, a later analysis dropped hundreds of nucleotide sequences that were highly shared and had low generation probability. In a later analysis, a clonal expansion index for each public chain was calculated from normalized within-repertoire ranks of inferred template counts. In a later analysis, generation probabilities were computed using a VDJ recombination model fitted to out-of-frame rearrangements, and the results were checked against IGoR. A later analysis scored TCR-TCR, TCR-HLA and TCR-CMV co-occurrence with hypergeometric tests, applying a repertoire-size bias correction to TCR pairs. To estimate false discovery rates, a later analysis permuted the HLA or CMV assignments 20 times. In a later analysis, co-occurring TCRs were grouped using DBSCAN, with TCRdist sequence similarity added in when clustering inside HLA-allele-positive subsets. Repertoires with fewer than 30,000 or more than 120,000 public chains were left out of co-occurrence clustering, as were about 5 repertoires with anomalous nucleotide sharing. TCRdb holds this immuneACCESS table with in-frame rearrangements only. Some clones are missing; in checked studies, unresolved V genes explain under half, and the rest has no known cause. V, J and clone size were drawn from that table, and D and trimming were deduced from the DNA. The sample records about 130,000 clones, over 65% of which are singletons. The top ten clonotypes cover 3% to 4.5% of the sample.

In total, approximately 700 healthy bone marrow donors made up the cohort. At the time of sampling, all cohort members were nominally healthy, though unrecorded immune exposures were likely present. The donor tested CMV seropositive, placing the donor among the 310 or so seropositive members of the cohort. Each donor provided a peripheral blood sample, and peripheral blood mononuclear cells were used for TCR beta sequencing. The Qiagen DNeasy Blood Extraction Kit was used to extract genomic DNA from the blood cell samples. V loses 7 bases of germline sequence and J loses 2 bases, and the interval between the two ends is 14 bases. Via the germline V gene (reference sequence), CDR1 is LNHDA and CDR2 SQIVND. Taken from cysteine to phenylalanine, the CDR3 has 14 residues. CDR3 DNA only is kept here, 42 bases in frame from base 1.

Recombination connected TRBV19 to TRBJ1-1, with no reliable assignment of the D segment. The source is a man aged 35 to 55 in good health and CMV-seropositive. The sequenced sample was PBMCs. The DNA sequence is as follows: TGTGCCAGTAACGGAGGGCCCCAAAACACTGAAGCTTTCTTT. Its amino acids are CASNGGPQNTEAFF.